A selection of T cell receptor beta chains follows, all from one sample in a study of T cells after yellow fever vaccination. One entry per CDR3 protein, called by TCRdb with MiXCR from the 5' RACE reads. Among around 250,000 distinct CDR3 sequences, 6% to 7.5% were seen once, and the ten largest hold over 0.65%. Source: CD4+ T cells sorted from PBMCs, taken 15 days after the yellow fever booster vaccination. These receptors came from a man between 25 and 39 years old who received the YFV17D yellow fever vaccine. CDR3s include the opening cysteine and the closing phenylalanine or tryptophan. D genes are given only for firm matches. Clone sizes are given selectively: once, few, many, or a class where the clone is expanded.

>TRBV4-3|TRBJ1-5|.|many
TGCGCCAGCAGCCAAGACCCCCAGGCAGGTAGCAATCAGCCCCAGCATTTT
CASSQDPQAGSNQPQHF
>TRBV5-5|TRBJ2-1|.|many
TGTGCCAGCAGCTTCGCCCCAGGTGGGGGATACAATGAGCAGTTCTTC
CASSFAPGGGYNEQFF
>TRBV10-3|TRBJ2-7|.|many
TGTGCCATCAGTGAGTCGGGGGGCGAGCAGTACTTC
CAISESGGEQYF
>TRBV5-1|TRBJ1-1|.|few
TGCGCCAGCAGCTCGCCGGGGTTTTCAGGCACTGAAGCTTTCTTT
CASSSPGFSGTEAFF
>TRBV7-8|TRBJ2-2|TRBD2|many
TGTGCCAGCAGCCACACGATACGAGCGGGGTCTCACCCCGGGGAGCTGTTTTTT
CASSHTIRAGSHPGELFF
>TRBV18|TRBJ2-7|TRBD1|many
TGTGCCAGCTCACCACGCAAGACAGGGGTCGACTACGAGCAGTACTTC
CASSPRKTGVDYEQYF
>TRBV5-6|TRBJ1-1|TRBD1|many
TGTGCCAGCAGCCAGGGGGACGGGTACACTGAAGCTTTCTTT
CASSQGDGYTEAFF
>TRBV7-9|TRBJ2-3|.|many
TGTGCCAGCAGCCCCCTCGGCACTTCTAGCACAGATACGCAGTATTTT
CASSPLGTSSTDTQYF
>TRBV9|TRBJ2-4|.|.
TGTGCCAGCAGCTCGAGGGGGGTAGCCAAAAACATTCAGTACTTC
CASSSRGVAKNIQYF
>TRBV9|TRBJ2-3|.|many
TGTGCCAGCAGCGTAGAGGAGAGGCACGATGTAGATACGCAGTATTTT
CASSVEERHDVDTQYF
>TRBV11-2|TRBJ2-5|.|many
TGTGCCAGCAGCTGGACAGGGCGGGAGGAGACCCAGTACTTC
CASSWTGREETQYF
>TRBV12-3/TRBV12-4|TRBJ2-7|TRBD1|many
TGTGCCAGCAGTAAATTCGGGACAGCTAACTACGAGCAGTACTTC
CASSKFGTANYEQYF
>TRBV15|TRBJ2-4|TRBD1|.
TGTGCCACCAGCAGAGAGTGGACAGGGACCTCCAACATTCAGTACTTC
CATSREWTGTSNIQYF
>TRBV7-2|TRBJ2-7|TRBD2|few
TGTGCCAGCAGCTTAAAGATTGAATGGGCTAGCGGGGGCGAGCAGTACTTC
CASSLKIEWASGGEQYF
>TRBV25-1|TRBJ2-7|TRBD2|few
TGTGCCAGCAGTGAATGGACGGCGGGAGGGCCTGTCGAGCAGTACTTC
CASSEWTAGGPVEQYF
>TRBV20-1|TRBJ2-7|TRBD2|few
TGCAGTGCTTCCAAGGGACTAGCGGGGTGGGAGCAGTACTTC
CSASKGLAGWEQYF